These T cell receptor beta chains were read from a single sample in a study of T cell responses to AZD1222 COVID-19 vaccine. Using immunoSEQ multiplex PCR, the repertoire was profiled, and TCRdb retains in-frame clones only, with some absent. The sample gives about 100,000 clones, around 90% of which show up once; under 2% is in the top ten. This specimen was peripheral blood, taken on day 0 of AZD1222 vaccination. These receptors were obtained from an adult in good health. Both conserved end residues are part of each CDR3. Fields, in order: clone size, J gene, D gene, V gene, CDR3 DNA, CDR3 protein. A D gene is named only where the DNA matches it firmly. Size is omitted from some rows. Given values are once, few, many or a class for expanded clones.

clone size: .
J gene: TRBJ2-7
D gene: .
V gene: TRBV7-2
CDR3 DNA: TGTGCCAGCAGCTTAAAATTGAGCTCCTACGAGCAGTACTTC
CDR3 protein: CASSLKLSSYEQYF

clone size: .
J gene: TRBJ1-1
D gene: .
V gene: TRBV12-3/TRBV12-4
CDR3 DNA: TGTGCCAGCAGTTTGATAGCGAACACTGAAGCTTTCTTT
CDR3 protein: CASSLIANTEAFF

clone size: .
J gene: TRBJ2-1
D gene: TRBD2
V gene: TRBV28
CDR3 DNA: TGTGCCAGCAGCCCTCTAGCGGGGAACTCCAATGAGCAGTTCTTC
CDR3 protein: CASSPLAGNSNEQFF

clone size: .
J gene: TRBJ2-4
D gene: .
V gene: TRBV3-1/TRBV3-2
CDR3 DNA: TGTGCCAGCAGCCAAGAGCGAGGGATGGTTTACATTCAGTACTTC
CDR3 protein: CASSQERGMVYIQYF

clone size: .
J gene: TRBJ1-1
D gene: .
V gene: TRBV4-1
CDR3 DNA: TGCGCCAGCAGCCAAGGGTTCTCGGGGGGCTTCACTGAAGCTTTCTTT
CDR3 protein: CASSQGFSGGFTEAFF

clone size: .
J gene: TRBJ1-1
D gene: TRBD1
V gene: TRBV5-1
CDR3 DNA: TGCGCCAGCAGCTACTCAGCCGGGACAGGAGCCTTGGGTGAAGCTTTCTTT
CDR3 protein: CASSYSAGTGALGEAFF

clone size: .
J gene: TRBJ1-4
D gene: .
V gene: TRBV6-6
CDR3 DNA: TGTGCCAGCAGTTACGGCCCCTGGACTAATGAAAAACTGTTTTTT
CDR3 protein: CASSYGPWTNEKLFF

clone size: .
J gene: TRBJ1-2
D gene: TRBD1
V gene: TRBV3-1/TRBV3-2
CDR3 DNA: TGTGCCAGCAGCGCGGGACAGGTGGGTGGCTACACCTTC
CDR3 protein: CASSAGQVGGYTF

clone size: .
J gene: TRBJ2-5
D gene: .
V gene: TRBV6-5
CDR3 DNA: TGTGCCACCAACAACCCGTACCAAGAGACCCAGTACTTC
CDR3 protein: CATNNPYQETQYF

clone size: .
J gene: TRBJ2-2
D gene: TRBD2
V gene: TRBV20-1
CDR3 DNA: TGCAGTGCTAGTGCGGGGGGATTTGGTGGGGAGCTGTTTTTT
CDR3 protein: CSASAGGFGGELFF

clone size: .
J gene: TRBJ1-5
D gene: .
V gene: TRBV6-5
CDR3 DNA: TGTGCCAGCAGACCTACAGGGTCCGGTCAGCCCCAGCATTTT
CDR3 protein: CASRPTGSGQPQHF

clone size: .
J gene: TRBJ2-7
D gene: TRBD2
V gene: TRBV7-8
CDR3 DNA: TGTGCCAGCAGCTTGACTAGCGGGTACTACGAGCAGTACTTC
CDR3 protein: CASSLTSGYYEQYF

clone size: .
J gene: TRBJ1-2
D gene: TRBD1
V gene: TRBV11-2
CDR3 DNA: TGTGCCAGCAGCACAACCCGAAGGGACAGGGGGAATGGCTACACCTTC
CDR3 protein: CASSTTRRDRGNGYTF

clone size: .
J gene: TRBJ1-6
D gene: .
V gene: TRBV5-1
CDR3 DNA: TGCGCCAGCAGCTTGGCCAACAGGGATCGCGGTTCACCCCTCCACTTT
CDR3 protein: CASSLANRDRGSPLHF

clone size: .
J gene: TRBJ2-1
D gene: TRBD2
V gene: TRBV9
CDR3 DNA: TGTGCCAGCAGCGTAGGGGGGACTAGCGGACCCAATGAGCAGTTCTTC
CDR3 protein: CASSVGGTSGPNEQFF

clone size: .
J gene: TRBJ2-7
D gene: .
V gene: TRBV19
CDR3 DNA: TGTGCCAGTAGCCGGACAGCCTCCGAGCAGTACTTC
CDR3 protein: CASSRTASEQYF

clone size: .
J gene: TRBJ2-3
D gene: TRBD2
V gene: TRBV5-1
CDR3 DNA: TGCGCCAGCAGGCCACCGGGACTAGCGGGAGCAGTAGGAGATACGCAGTATTTT
CDR3 protein: CASRPPGLAGAVGDTQYF

clone size: .
J gene: TRBJ2-3
D gene: TRBD2
V gene: TRBV19
CDR3 DNA: TGTGCCAGTAGTATGAGTAGCGGGGGCTGGGGTACAGATACGCAGTATTTT
CDR3 protein: CASSMSSGGWGTDTQYF

clone size: .
J gene: TRBJ1-2
D gene: .
V gene: TRBV2
CDR3 DNA: TGTGCCAGCAGGACGTGGCGGGACTATGGCTACACCTTC
CDR3 protein: CASRTWRDYGYTF

clone size: .
J gene: TRBJ1-1
D gene: .
V gene: TRBV7-9
CDR3 DNA: TGTGCCAGCACCGACTTGACGCGGTTTCCGACTGAAGCTTTCTTT
CDR3 protein: CASTDLTRFPTEAFF

clone size: few
J gene: TRBJ2-2
D gene: .
V gene: TRBV12-2
CDR3 DNA: TGTGCAAGTCGTCTCGGACTAGCGGGGAACACCGGGGAGCTGTTTTTT
CDR3 protein: CASRLGLAGNTGELFF

clone size: .
J gene: TRBJ1-5
D gene: .
V gene: TRBV5-1
CDR3 DNA: TGCGCCAGCAGCTTGGGTCTAGATCAGCCCCAGCATTTT
CDR3 protein: CASSLGLDQPQHF

clone size: .
J gene: TRBJ1-4
D gene: .
V gene: TRBV11-2
CDR3 DNA: TGTGCCAGCAGCCCTGGGGGTGAAAAACTGTTTTTT
CDR3 protein: CASSPGGEKLFF

clone size: .
J gene: TRBJ1-2
D gene: .
V gene: TRBV7-9
CDR3 DNA: TGTGCCAGCAGCCCCGGCTACTATGGCTACACCTTC
CDR3 protein: CASSPGYYGYTF

clone size: .
J gene: TRBJ2-1
D gene: TRBD2
V gene: TRBV5-6
CDR3 DNA: TGTGCCAGCAGCTTCTTAGCGGGAGGTCCTGCCTACAATGAGCAGTTCTTC
CDR3 protein: CASSFLAGGPAYNEQFF

clone size: .
J gene: TRBJ2-3
D gene: .
V gene: TRBV2
CDR3 DNA: TGTGCCAGCGTGGGGGCGGGAGCAGATACGCAGTATTTT
CDR3 protein: CASVGAGADTQYF

clone size: .
J gene: TRBJ1-3
D gene: .
V gene: TRBV15
CDR3 DNA: TGTGCCACCAGCAGCCTACCAGGCTCTGGAAACACCATATATTTT
CDR3 protein: CATSSLPGSGNTIYF

clone size: .
J gene: TRBJ2-7
D gene: .
V gene: TRBV7-2
CDR3 DNA: TGTGCCAGCAGCTTGGGGACGCACGAGCAGTACTTC
CDR3 protein: CASSLGTHEQYF

clone size: .
J gene: TRBJ2-5
D gene: .
V gene: TRBV10-2
CDR3 DNA: TGCGCCAGCATGCGGAGTGGGGTAGAGACCCAGTACTTC
CDR3 protein: CASMRSGVETQYF

clone size: .
J gene: TRBJ1-2
D gene: TRBD1
V gene: TRBV14
CDR3 DNA: TGTGCCAGCTCGGACAGGGACTTCTATGGCTACACCTTC
CDR3 protein: CASSDRDFYGYTF

clone size: .
J gene: TRBJ1-5
D gene: .
V gene: TRBV2
CDR3 DNA: TGTGCCAGCATAAGGGAATGGAATCAGCCCCAGCATTTT
CDR3 protein: CASIREWNQPQHF

clone size: once
J gene: TRBJ2-7
D gene: TRBD1
V gene: TRBV15
CDR3 DNA: TGTGCCACCAGCACCTTGGACAGGGGTACCTACGAGCAGTACTTC
CDR3 protein: CATSTLDRGTYEQYF

clone size: .
J gene: TRBJ2-7
D gene: TRBD1
V gene: TRBV5-5
CDR3 DNA: TGTGCCAGCAGCCCCAACCCGGGACAGCCCTCCTACGAGCAGTACTTC
CDR3 protein: CASSPNPGQPSYEQYF

clone size: .
J gene: TRBJ1-1
D gene: .
V gene: TRBV18
CDR3 DNA: TGTGCCAGCTCACTCGGCATACGGGCGGGGGACACTGAAGCTTTCTTT
CDR3 protein: CASSLGIRAGDTEAFF

clone size: .
J gene: TRBJ1-2
D gene: .
V gene: TRBV6-5
CDR3 DNA: TGTGCCAGCAGCAGGGGATCCTCTACTCGCTACACCTTC
CDR3 protein: CASSRGSSTRYTF

clone size: .
J gene: TRBJ1-2
D gene: TRBD1
V gene: TRBV7-9
CDR3 DNA: TGTGCCAGCAGCTCGGGACAGACCAACTATGGCTACACCTTC
CDR3 protein: CASSSGQTNYGYTF

clone size: .
J gene: TRBJ2-5
D gene: .
V gene: TRBV24-1
CDR3 DNA: TGTGCCACCAGTGGGAAGACCCAGTACTTC
CDR3 protein: CATSGKTQYF

clone size: .
J gene: TRBJ1-1
D gene: .
V gene: TRBV20-1
CDR3 DNA: TGCAGTGCCGGGGGCGATGAAGCTTTCTTT
CDR3 protein: CSAGGDEAFF

clone size: .
J gene: TRBJ2-5
D gene: .
V gene: TRBV2
CDR3 DNA: TGTGCCAGCACAGGGACGGTAGAGACCCAGTACTTC
CDR3 protein: CASTGTVETQYF

clone size: few
J gene: TRBJ2-1
D gene: .
V gene: TRBV4-1
CDR3 DNA: TGCGCCAGCAGCCAAGGGCGGGCGAACAATGAGCAGTTCTTC
CDR3 protein: CASSQGRANNEQFF

clone size: .
J gene: TRBJ1-2
D gene: TRBD1
V gene: TRBV9
CDR3 DNA: TGTGCCAGCAGCAATACCGGGACAGGGTTTGGCTACACCTTC
CDR3 protein: CASSNTGTGFGYTF

clone size: .
J gene: TRBJ2-3
D gene: TRBD2
V gene: TRBV30
CDR3 DNA: TGTGCCTGGAAAAAAGTGTTGCGGGAGGGAACAGATACGCAGTATTTT
CDR3 protein: CAWKKVLREGTDTQYF

clone size: .
J gene: TRBJ2-3
D gene: .
V gene: TRBV10-1
CDR3 DNA: TGCGCCAGCAGTGAGTCGACTTCCGATCACCCCACAGATACGCAGTATTTT
CDR3 protein: CASSESTSDHPTDTQYF

clone size: .
J gene: TRBJ1-4
D gene: TRBD1
V gene: TRBV28
CDR3 DNA: TGTGCCAGCAGTATCCAGACAGGGTATAATGAAAAACTGTTTTTT
CDR3 protein: CASSIQTGYNEKLFF

clone size: .
J gene: TRBJ1-1
D gene: .
V gene: TRBV7-9
CDR3 DNA: TGTGCCAGCAGCTTTTTATGGGGCGAGATACCTGAAGCTTTCTTT
CDR3 protein: CASSFLWGEIPEAFF

clone size: .
J gene: TRBJ2-1
D gene: .
V gene: TRBV7-3
CDR3 DNA: TGTGCCAGCAGCTCCGGGGAGTACACTGAGCAGTTCTTC
CDR3 protein: CASSSGEYTEQFF

clone size: .
J gene: TRBJ2-4
D gene: .
V gene: TRBV19
CDR3 DNA: TGTGCCAGTAGTATAGATCGAATGAGCACTCTAGCCAAAAACATTCAGTACTTC
CDR3 protein: CASSIDRMSTLAKNIQYF

clone size: .
J gene: TRBJ1-6
D gene: .
V gene: TRBV27
CDR3 DNA: TGTGCCAGCAGTTTAAACCGGGGGGACTCACCCCTCCACTTT
CDR3 protein: CASSLNRGDSPLHF